Below are 20 T cell receptor beta chains sequenced from a single sample in a study of cytomegalovirus exposure and HLA in healthy donors. Primers for the PCR totalled 60 Vbeta and 13 Jbeta. Profiled with immunoSEQ multiplex PCR; TCRdb holds only in-frame clones, not every one. The sample lists roughly 200,000 clones; 86% were seen once. The sample taken for sequencing was PBMCs. Source of these receptors: a woman between 25 and 40 years old in good health and CMV-seronegative.

In the case of this clone: This sample includes further DNA sequences coding for the same CDR3. The chain carries TRBV7-9 and TRBJ2-1; 9 nucleotides align to TRBD2. This CDR3 comprises 16 residues. After removal of 2 bases from V and 1 base from J, the junction contained 3 bases not matched to a gene. Germline V gene lookup returns CDR1 SEHNR and CDR2 FQNEAQ (reference sequence). CDR3 DNA sequence: TGTGCCAGCAGCTTAAGCCTAGCGGGGTCCTACAATGAGCAGTTCTTC. Its protein is CASSLSLAGSYNEQFF.

The V and J genes are TRBV7-9 and TRBJ1-4; no clear D gene. Germline CDR1 and CDR2: SEHNR and FQNEAQ (reference sequence). Deletions cut 2 bases from V and 0 bases from J, with 13 bases between. This CDR3 region has 17 residues. The DNA of the CDR3 is TGTGCCAGCAGCTTACTCCTAGGCAGTTCAACTAATGAAAAACTGTTTTTT. It yields the protein CASSLLLGSSTNEKLFF.

V is TRBV5-8 and J is TRBJ2-1, with 8 positions matching TRBD2. The CDR3 spans 15 residues. Germline values: CDR1 SGHTS, CDR2 YDEGEE. The V gene end was trimmed by 3 bases and the J gene end by 9 bases; junction bases not matched to a gene: 11. As DNA, the CDR3 is TGTGCCAGCAGCTGGGGGCAAGTAGCGGGGATTGAGCAGTTCTTC. Translated, it gives CASSWGQVAGIEQFF.

This clone was observed once. This rearrangement joins TRBV27 to TRBJ1-4, with no clear D. V was cut by 4 bases and J by 3 bases, with 15 bases left in between. Germline V CDR1 and CDR2: MNHEY, SMNVEV (reference sequence). The CDR3 consists of 16 residues. The DNA for the CDR3 is TGTGCCAGCAGTTCGTCCGGGAGGGCGTCTAATGAAAAACTGTTTTTT. Translation gives CASSSSGRASNEKLFF.

The rearrangement joins TRBV7-9 to TRBJ2-7, with D possibly being TRBD1 (6 bases). CDR1 and CDR2 (germline): SEHNR, FQNEAQ (reference sequence). The CDR3 extends over 13 amino acids. The V and J ends lost 7 bases and 2 bases respectively, with 12 bases between them. As DNA, the CDR3 is TGTGCCAGCATACCGGACAGAACCTACGAGCAGTACTTC. This translates into CASIPDRTYEQYF.

The V call is TRBV10-3, the J call TRBJ2-3, with TRBD1 as a possible D gene (6 bases). V lost 2 bases and J 2 bases, leaving 8 bases between the germline ends. This CDR3 region has 14 residues. Germline V gene data show CDR1 as ENHRY and CDR2 as SYGVKD. In DNA form, the CDR3 reads TGTGCCATCAGTGAGCGGACAGTCACAGATACGCAGTATTTT. This sequence encodes CAISERTVTDTQYF.

The chain employs TRBV5-1 and TRBJ2-7, with D maybe TRBD1 (5 bases). The germline V gene has CDR1 SGHRS and CDR2 YFSETQ. V was pared by 2 bases and J by 5 bases, with 8 bases between. This CDR3 has 12 amino acids. CDR3 DNA sequence: TGCGCCAGCAGCTTAGTAGGGGACGAGCAGTACTTC. Translating gives CASSLVGDEQYF.

V usage is TRBV2 and J usage is TRBJ2-6; weak D call: TRBD1 (6 bases). The CDR3 sequence is 16 residues long. In germline, CDR1 is SNHLY, CDR2 FYNNEI. V lost 7 bases and J 0 bases, leaving 13 bases between the germline ends. DNA of the CDR3: TGTGCCAGCACCGCGGTCAGGGGCTCTGGGGCCAACGTCCTGACTTTC. It encodes CASTAVRGSGANVLTF.

This chain connects TRBV28 to TRBJ1-2; D might be TRBD1 (5 bases). V lost 6 bases and J lost 4, with 27 bases in between. The CDR3 extends over 18 amino acids. Germline-derived CDR1 and CDR2 are MDHEN and SYDVKM. The DNA of the CDR3 is TGTGCCAGCAGACTAAATCCCACATGGGGCGAAACTCCCTATGGCTACACCTTC. Translated: CASRLNPTWGETPYGYTF.

The chain is built from TRBV5-4 and TRBJ2-7; 7 positions match TRBD1. From germline, CDR1 is SGHNT and CDR2 YYREEE (reference sequence). There are 13 residues in the CDR3. Losses at the gene ends were 3 bases for V and 3 bases for J; bases not matched to a gene: 3. The CDR3 coding sequence is TGTGCCAGCAGCTCGGGACAGTTCTACGAGCAGTACTTC. This gives the protein CASSSGQFYEQYF.

The chain uses TRBV19 and TRBJ2-7; D uncertain. V was cut by 1 base and J by 6 bases, with 16 bases left in between. The CDR3 has 15 residues. Germline-derived CDR1 and CDR2 are LNHDA and SQIVND (reference sequence). CDR3 nucleotide sequence: TGTGCCAGTAGTATAGTGGCCGGAGAGATAGGCGAGCAGTACTTC. This encodes CASSIVAGEIGEQYF. Full variable domain (rest looked up from reference TRBV19 and TRBJ2-7): DGGITQSPKYLFRKEGQNVTLSCEQNLNHDAMYWYRQDPGQGLRLIYYSQIVNDFQKGDIAEGYSVSREKKESFPLTVTSAQKNPTAFYLCASSIVAGEIGEQYFGPGTRLTVT.

This chain joins TRBV28 and TRBJ2-2; 10 bases agree with TRBD2. The V and J ends lost 7 bases and 6 bases, in that order; junction bases with no gene match: 11. CDR1 is MDHEN and CDR2 is SYDVKM in the germline V gene. There are 16 residues in the CDR3. CDR3 amino acids: CASKRSGRASAGELFF. Written as DNA, the CDR3 is TGTGCCAGCAAAAGGAGCGGGAGGGCCTCGGCCGGGGAGCTGTTTTTT.

V and J are TRBV28 and TRBJ2-7, with TRBD2 identical over 10 bases. The CDR3 extends over 15 amino acids. V dropped 4 bases and J dropped 1; count of bases not matched to a gene: 4. Germline V gene lookup returns CDR1 MDHEN and CDR2 SYDVKM. The CDR3 DNA reads as TGTGCCAGCAGTTCTCGGACTAGCGGTTCCTACGAGCAGTACTTC. It is translated as CASSSRTSGSYEQYF.

This clone was seen a single time. The chain carries TRBV13 and TRBJ2-7; 9 nucleotides match TRBD2. The V and J ends lost 0 bases and 2 bases, in that order; junction bases with no gene match: 2. The CDR3 runs to 15 residues. Germline V CDR1 and CDR2: PRHDT, FYEKMQ (reference sequence). The CDR3 region is CASSLGLAGPYEQYF. The CDR3 nucleotides are TGTGCCAGCAGCTTAGGCCTAGCGGGACCCTACGAGCAGTACTTC.

This chain joins TRBV19 and TRBJ1-6, with D unresolved. The CDR3 totals 15 residues. The V gene's germline CDR1 is LNHDA and CDR2 SQIVND (reference sequence). Trimming took 4 bases from V and 10 from J, leaving 17 bases between them. The CDR3 DNA is TGTGCCAGTAGTAAAGCAGGTCCCTCAGACTCACCCCTCCACTTT. Translation: CASSKAGPSDSPLHF.

V usage is TRBV10-3 and J usage is TRBJ1-3, with D perhaps matching TRBD1 (5 bases). Trimming shortened V by 3 bases and J by 4 bases, and 10 bases separated the two germline ends. The CDR3 contains 14 residues. Germline loops: CDR1 ENHRY, CDR2 SYGVKD. CDR3 DNA: TGTGCCATCAGTGAAGTGGGGCCGGGAAACACCATATATTTT. Protein product: CAISEVGPGNTIYF.

V gene TRBV18 combines with J gene TRBJ2-1; 8 nucleotides match TRBD1. The germline V gene has CDR1 KGHSH and CDR2 LQKENI. V shed 6 bases, J shed 7 bases, and the junction held 2 bases outside the gene matches. The CDR3 extends over 12 amino acids. The CDR3 bases are TGTGCCAGCTCGGACAGGGCTAATGAGCAGTTCTTC. Translation gives CASSDRANEQFF.

The chain uses TRBV27 and TRBJ2-2, with TRBD2 matching 7 bases. Germline trimming cut 5 bases from V and 5 bases from J; bases unmatched to any gene: 14. Germline lookup yields CDR1 MNHEY and CDR2 SMNVEV (reference sequence). The CDR3 is 17 residues long. This chain's CDR3 is CASSVLLAGVGTGELFF. The CDR3 DNA is TGTGCCAGCAGTGTACTTCTGGCGGGAGTTGGGACCGGGGAGCTGTTTTTT.

This chain uses TRBV7-2 with TRBJ2-5; 9 positions agree with TRBD1. V lost 4 bases to trimming and J lost 1 base; unmatched junction nucleotides: 7. CDR1 is SGHTA and CDR2 is FQGNSA in the germline V gene. There are 16 residues in the CDR3. CDR3 residues: CASSSRTDRGQETQYF. The CDR3 nucleotides read TGTGCCAGCAGCTCTAGAACGGACAGGGGCCAAGAGACCCAGTACTTC.

The CDR3 DNA sequence: TGTGCCAGCAGTGAAGTCACTAGGAGGGCCTACAATGAGCAGTTCTTC. This sequence encodes CASSEVTRRAYNEQFF. This chain uses TRBV2 with TRBJ2-1, with D possibly matching TRBD2 (6 bases). V was shortened by 1 base and J by 2 bases, with 12 bases between the two germline ends. CDR3 size: 16 residues. Germline-derived CDR1 and CDR2 are SNHLY and FYNNEI.